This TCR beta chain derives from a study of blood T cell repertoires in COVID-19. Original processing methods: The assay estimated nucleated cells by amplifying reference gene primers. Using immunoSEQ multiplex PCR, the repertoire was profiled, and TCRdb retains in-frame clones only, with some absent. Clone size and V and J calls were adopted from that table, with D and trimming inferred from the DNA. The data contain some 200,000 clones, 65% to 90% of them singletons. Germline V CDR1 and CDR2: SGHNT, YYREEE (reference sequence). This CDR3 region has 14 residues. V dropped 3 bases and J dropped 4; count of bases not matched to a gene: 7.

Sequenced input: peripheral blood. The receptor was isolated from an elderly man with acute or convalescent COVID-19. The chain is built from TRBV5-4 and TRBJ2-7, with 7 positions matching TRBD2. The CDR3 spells CASSSLGGGYEQYV. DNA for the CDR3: TGTGCCAGCAGCTCCCTCGGGGGAGGGTACGAGCAGTACGTC.